Listed below are T cell receptor beta chains from one sample, sequenced in a study of blood T cell repertoires in COVID-19. TCRdb's table, derived via immunoSEQ multiplex PCR, lists solely in-frame clones and lacks some. The sample yields about 93,000 clones, 90% seen once. Material: peripheral blood. These receptors originate from a human donor with active COVID-19. The donor label of this sample is uncertain. Each CDR3 is given with its conserved first and last residue. D genes are given only for firm matches. Clone size is shown for a subset of rows, as once, few, many or a class of expanded clone.

>-|TRBV7-9|TRBJ2-1|TRBD1
TGTGCCAGCAGCCCGATTCCTGGACAGGGCTCCAACAATGAGCAGTTCTTC
CASSPIPGQGSNNEQFF
>-|TRBV5-1|TRBJ2-7|TRBD2
TGCGCCAGCAGCGGTAGGGCGGGGGGGTCCTACGAGCAGTACTTC
CASSGRAGGSYEQYF
>-|TRBV19|TRBJ1-1|TRBD1
TGTGCCAGTAGTCTACACCGGGACAGAAGTTCGAACACTGAAGCTTTCTTT
CASSLHRDRSSNTEAFF
>few|TRBV6-6|TRBJ1-2|TRBD1
TGTGCCAGCAGTTACTCCCAGGGGGCTAATGGCTACACCTTC
CASSYSQGANGYTF
>-|TRBV12-3/TRBV12-4|TRBJ1-4|-
TGTGCCAGCAGCAAACAGGGTCGAAAGCTGTTTTTT
CASSKQGRKLFF
>-|TRBV24-1|TRBJ2-7|TRBD1
TGTGCCACCGCCTCCTGGGGACAGGGTTCCTACGAGCAGTACTTC
CATASWGQGSYEQYF
>-|TRBV30|TRBJ2-6|-
TGTGCCTGGAGTGTACGGGGCCAGGGGCCCAGCTCTGGGGCCAACGTCCTGACTTTC
CAWSVRGQGPSSGANVLTF
>-|TRBV4-1|TRBJ2-3|-
TGCGCCAGCAGCCAAGTCGGCGGGCCAGATACGCAGTATTTT
CASSQVGGPDTQYF
>-|TRBV10-1|TRBJ2-2|TRBD1
TGCGCCAGCAGACAGGACAGGGGGCTGTCCGGGGAGCTGTTTTTT
CASRQDRGLSGELFF
>-|TRBV11-3|TRBJ1-1|-
TGTGCCAGCAGCTTACTAGAGGGCGTGCACACTGAAGCTTTCTTT
CASSLLEGVHTEAFF
>-|TRBV27|TRBJ2-7|TRBD1
TGTGCCAGCAGTTTAGGGACAGGCTACGAGCAGTACTTC
CASSLGTGYEQYF
>-|TRBV18|TRBJ1-6|-
TGTGCCAGCTCTCAACAGGAGGGCAATTCACCCCTCCACTTT
CASSQQEGNSPLHF
>-|TRBV10-3|TRBJ1-1|-
TGTGCCATCAGTGAGTCAACGGGGAAAGAAGCTTTCTTT
CAISESTGKEAFF
>-|TRBV27|TRBJ2-7|-
TGTGCCAGCAGTCCCCGGGGGAGTGCAAGGGCCTACGAGCAGTACTTC
CASSPRGSARAYEQYF